This T cell receptor beta chain emerged from a study of CD8 T cell repertoires and HIV-1 epitope variants. Libraries were prepared by immunoSEQ multiplex PCR; TCRdb keeps only in-frame clonotypes and omits some of them. This table holds approximately 90,000 clones, roughly 81% found once. V trimming: 5 bases; J trimming: 5 bases; junction bases outside the gene matches: 16. The CDR3 loop spans 18 amino acids. CDR1 is MDHEN and CDR2 is SYDVKM in the germline V gene. This receptor was obtained from a male donor with HIV. Sequencing was done on a sample of uncultured baseline CD8+ T cells from peripheral blood mononuclear cells (PBMCs). The rearrangement joins TRBV28 to TRBJ2-5; 11 bases match TRBD1. DNA of the CDR3: TGTGCCAGCAGTCCATCGAGTTGGGGACAGGGGGGGGTGGAGACCCAGTACTTC. It is translated as CASSPSSWGQGGVETQYF.